The sample holds many counts of the clone carrying this TCR beta chain. Antigen specificity is unknown. The data originate from a study of regulatory T cells in long-lasting Graves disease. Study-wide results and caveats: When disease was persistent, TRBV28, TRBJ1-2 and TRBJ2-5 were the favored segments.

The time point: newly diagnosed GD, antithyroid drugs for less than 3 months. RNA extracted from PBMCs served as the sequencing template. The EDTA tubes were filled with around 8.1 milliliters of drawn peripheral blood. The authors built TCR beta libraries using iRepertoire HTBI primers and Arm-PCR of CDR3 regions. TCRdb recomputed calls from the multiplex PCR reads with MiXCR, one row per CDR3 protein. The sample contains hundreds of thousands of distinct CDR3 sequences, over 15% of which appear only once. Germline V gene sequence: CDR1 MDHEN, CDR2 SYDVKM. This CDR3 comprises 15 residues. V was shortened by 10 bases and J by 7 bases, with 23 bases between the two germline ends. A further study also used this sample, focusing on T cells in Graves' hyperthyroidism and ophthalmopathy. That investigation notes: Ophthalmopathy and stable hyperthyroidism were told apart by a 13 V-J model.

The chain combines TRBV28 with TRBJ1-5; tentatively, D is TRBD1 (6 bases). The material was peripheral blood mononuclear cells (PBMCs), obtained at new diagnosis, from a patient treated with antithyroid drugs. This TCR was recovered from a man in his forties or fifties with Graves disease. The CDR3 protein is CATRWRGRYYQPQHF. For the CDR3, the DNA is TGTGCCACCCGATGGCGGGGGCGCTACTACCAGCCCCAGCATTTT.